This T cell receptor beta chain emerged from a study of cytotoxic CD8 clonotypes in ibrutinib-treated CLL. Produced via immunoSEQ multiplex PCR; TCRdb's table is partial and in-frame only. This sample has 130,000 to 150,000 clones, with around 80% found just once. With 3 bases removed from V and 9 bases from J, the gap between germline ends came to 4 bases. Per the germline V gene, CDR1 is SQVTM and CDR2 is ANQGSEA. The CDR3 sequence is 9 residues long. Cryopreserved PBMCs were the source of around 2 micrograms of genomic DNA, which went to TCR beta libraries. The sample in question was PBMCs, obtained after 12 months of ibrutinib treatment. The chain joins TRBV29-1 to TRBJ2-3, with D uncertain. The sequence was collected from a human donor with chronic lymphocytic leukemia. The CDR3 DNA follows: TGCAGCGTTGATGGGACGCAGTATTTT. This sequence encodes CSVDGTQYF.